These 3 T cell receptor beta chains originate from one sample sequenced in a study of blood T cells in healthy people across ages. The authors ran a second PCR of about 6 to 11 cycles using a sample-barcoded 5' primer and a J-beta primer mix. TCRdb independently ran MiXCR on the 5' RACE reads; one entry per CDR3 protein. Here the sample spans about 1.4 million distinct CDR3 sequences, around 55% being singletons. Sequencing input: blood. Receptor source: a man aged 18 to 30 in good health.

Regarding this clonotype: One end of the junction does not line up with germline, which may come from a read error. V usage is TRBV13 and J usage is TRBJ2-7; D may match TRBD1 or TRBD2 (5 bases each). The CDR3 is 13 residues long. The V gene's germline CDR1 is PRHDT and CDR2 FYEKMQ (reference sequence). CDR3 sequence reads: CASSLGDHYEQYF. CDR3 nucleotide sequence: TGTGCTAGCAGCTTAGGGGACCACTACGAGCAGTACTTC.

The chain has TRBV29-1 and TRBJ2-1, with TRBD2 matching 8 bases. From germline, CDR1 is SQVTM and CDR2 ANQGSEA. This CDR3 spans 18 amino acids. The V gene end was trimmed by 3 bases and the J gene end by 5 bases; junction bases not matched to a gene: 18. The chain's CDR3 is CSVDPEGESGSNDNEQFF. CDR3 DNA: TGCAGCGTTGACCCAGAAGGGGAGAGCGGGAGTAACGACAATGAGCAGTTCTTC.

The V call is TRBV20-1, the J call TRBJ2-4, with D hard to call. The end of the DNA aligns better with TRBJ2-5, so the J call may be wrong. This CDR3 has 13 amino acids. CDR1 and CDR2 from the germline V gene are DFQATT and SNEGSKA (reference sequence). The CDR3 DNA follows: TGCAGTGCTAGAGATACGCCAAGTGGGACCCAGTACTTC. It translates to CSARDTPSGTQYF.